This note documents a single T cell receptor (beta chain) sequence. This record comes from a study of shared clonotypes between healthy human individuals. Input per replicate PCR of unsorted PBMC was roughly 320 ng DNA, corresponding to about 30,000 T cell genomes. Assay: immunoSEQ multiplex PCR; the TCRdb copy retains only in-frame clones and omits some. The table shows hundreds of thousands of clones, with around 80% occurring only once. This CDR3 is built from 17 residues. Sequencing was carried out using PBMCs. The J gene is TRBJ2-3, the V gene TRBV21-1; the listed D gene, TRBD2, was not tested against the DNA. TRBV21-1 is termed a pseudogene. The receptor was isolated from a middle-aged woman in good health. Some clones in this sample may be carry-over from other donors' samples. The CDR3 DNA follows: TGTGCCAGCAATTGGAGTGGGGGACTAGAATCTCAAGATACGCAGTATTTT. It is translated as CASNWSGGLESQDTQYF.